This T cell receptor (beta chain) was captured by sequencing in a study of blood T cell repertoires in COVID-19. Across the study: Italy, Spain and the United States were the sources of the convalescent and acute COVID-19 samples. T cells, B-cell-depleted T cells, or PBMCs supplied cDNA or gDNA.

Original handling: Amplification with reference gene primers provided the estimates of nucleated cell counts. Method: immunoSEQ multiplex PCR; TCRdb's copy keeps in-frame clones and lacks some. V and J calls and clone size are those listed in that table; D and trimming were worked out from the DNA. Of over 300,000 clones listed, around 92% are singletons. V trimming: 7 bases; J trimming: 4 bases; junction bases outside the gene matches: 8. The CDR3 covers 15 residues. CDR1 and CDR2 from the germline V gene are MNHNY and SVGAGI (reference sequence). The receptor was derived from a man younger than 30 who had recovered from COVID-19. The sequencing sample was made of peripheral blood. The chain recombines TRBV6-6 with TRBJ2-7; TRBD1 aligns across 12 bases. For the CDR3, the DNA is TGTGCCAGCAAAGCCCCGGGACAGGGGGCTTACGAGCAGTACTTC. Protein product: CASKAPGQGAYEQYF.